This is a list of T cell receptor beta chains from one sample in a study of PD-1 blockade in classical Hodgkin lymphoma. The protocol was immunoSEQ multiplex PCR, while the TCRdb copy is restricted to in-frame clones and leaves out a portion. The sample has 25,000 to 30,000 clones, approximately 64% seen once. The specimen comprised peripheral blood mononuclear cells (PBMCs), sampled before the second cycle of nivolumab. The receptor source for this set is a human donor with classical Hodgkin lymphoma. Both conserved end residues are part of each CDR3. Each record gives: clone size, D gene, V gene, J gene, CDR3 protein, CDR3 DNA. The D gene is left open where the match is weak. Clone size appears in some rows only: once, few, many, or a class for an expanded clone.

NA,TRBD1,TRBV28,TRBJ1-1,CASTMTGKYTEAFF,TGTGCCAGCACCATGACAGGGAAGTACACTGAAGCTTTCTTT
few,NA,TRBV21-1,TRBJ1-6,CASSTRIPLHF,TGTGCCAGCAGCACCAGAATACCCCTCCACTTT
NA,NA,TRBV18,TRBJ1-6,CASSPSPVYNSPLHF,TGTGCCAGCTCACCATCTCCAGTCTATAATTCACCCCTCCACTTT
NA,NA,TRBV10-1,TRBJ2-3,CASTNGSIDADTQYF,TGCGCCAGCACCAATGGGAGTATTGATGCAGATACGCAGTATTTT
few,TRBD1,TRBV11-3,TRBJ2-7,CASSLGQGMKEQYF,TGTGCCAGCAGCTTGGGACAGGGGATGAAAGAGCAGTACTTC
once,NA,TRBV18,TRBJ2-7,CASSPVVRSYEQYF,TGTGCCAGCTCACCAGTTGTCCGTTCCTACGAGCAGTACTTC
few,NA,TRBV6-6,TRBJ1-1,CASSSSGRGTEAFF,TGTGCCAGCAGTTCCTCGGGCAGGGGAACTGAAGCTTTCTTT
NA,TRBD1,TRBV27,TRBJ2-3,CASSPTGDTQYF,TGTGCCAGCAGTCCGACAGGGGATACGCAGTATTTT
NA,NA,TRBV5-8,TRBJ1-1,CASRGATEAFF,TGTGCCAGTAGGGGAGCGACTGAAGCTTTCTTT
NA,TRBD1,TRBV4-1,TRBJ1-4,CASSLRQGTNEKLFF,TGCGCCAGCAGCCTTAGACAGGGCACTAATGAAAAACTGTTTTTT
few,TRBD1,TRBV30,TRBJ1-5,CAWDRDGQPQHF,TGTGCCTGGGACAGGGACGGTCAGCCCCAGCATTTT
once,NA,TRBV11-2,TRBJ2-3,CASSLGGKADTQYF,TGTGCCAGCAGCTTAGGGGGGAAGGCAGATACGCAGTATTTT
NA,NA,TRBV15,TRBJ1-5,CATSRVRGLNQPQHF,TGTGCCACCAGCAGAGTTCGCGGACTCAATCAGCCCCAGCATTTT
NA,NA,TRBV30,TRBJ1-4,CAWSVRRGNEKLFF,TGTGCCTGGAGTGTACGAAGGGGTAATGAAAAACTGTTTTTT
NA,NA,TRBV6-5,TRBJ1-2,CASVGGKNYGYTF,TGTGCCAGCGTAGGGGGGAAAAACTATGGCTACACCTTC
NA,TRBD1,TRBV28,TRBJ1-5,CASRIAGTGGAGQPQHF,TGTGCCAGCAGAATCGCCGGGACAGGGGGCGCAGGTCAGCCCCAGCATTTT
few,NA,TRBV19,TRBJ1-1,CASSMSGGGTEAFF,TGTGCCAGTAGTATGTCCGGGGGCGGCACTGAAGCTTTCTTT
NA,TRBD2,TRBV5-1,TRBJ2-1,CASSLELAGGPSSYNEQFF,TGCGCCAGCAGCTTGGAACTAGCGGGGGGCCCTAGCTCCTACAATGAGCAGTTCTTC
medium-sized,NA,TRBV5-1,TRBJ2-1,CASKEVGHNYNEQFF,TGCGCCAGCAAAGAAGTGGGACACAATTACAATGAGCAGTTCTTC
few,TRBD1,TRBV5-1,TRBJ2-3,CASSLGRGRDTQYF,TGCGCCAGCAGCTTAGGCAGGGGGAGAGATACGCAGTATTTT